Listed below are T cell receptor beta chains from one sample, sequenced in a study of T-cell memory formation after mild COVID-19. TCRdb reprocessed the 5' RACE reads via MiXCR and lists one record per CDR3 protein. Here the sample spans approximately 350,000 distinct CDR3 sequences, approximately 14% being singletons. Sequences were obtained from PBMCs or a T cell subset sorted from them (not recorded which). These receptors came from a man younger than 30 who had mild COVID-19 (a few samples of this study predate the infection). Cell type and time point are not known. The CDR3 runs from the conserved cysteine through the conserved F or W. The D gene is left open where the match is weak. Not all rows give a size; the values are once, few, many and, for expanded clones, a class.

TRBJ2-1	TRBV7-2	TRBD2	many	TGTGCCAGCAGCTCCCCCCGGGGACTAGCGGGGGTTGATGAGCAGTTCTTC	CASSSPRGLAGVDEQFF
TRBJ1-1	TRBV5-1	NA	many	TGCGCCAGCAGCTTGGACAGGCCGAACACTGAAGCTTTCTTT	CASSLDRPNTEAFF
TRBJ1-1	TRBV7-3	NA	few	TGTGCCAGCAGCAGTCAGGGGACCTTCACTGAAGCTTTCTTT	CASSSQGTFTEAFF
TRBJ2-2	TRBV4-3	TRBD1	NA	TGCGCCAGCAGCCAAGAAAGTACAGGGGGTACCGGGGAGCTGTTTTTT	CASSQESTGGTGELFF
TRBJ2-7	TRBV7-2	TRBD2	NA	TGTGCCAGCAGCTTCTTGTCCGGGACTAGCGGGGGGGCCGGAGCGTACGAGCAGTACTTC	CASSFLSGTSGGAGAYEQYF
TRBJ1-5	TRBV7-6	NA	NA	TGTGCCAGCAGCTTAGGGGCTCTCGGAGCCCAGCATTTT	CASSLGALGAQHF
TRBJ2-5	TRBV5-4	NA	NA	TGTGCCAGCAGCTTGCGCCCGGGGCCTCAAGAGACCCAGTACTTC	CASSLRPGPQETQYF
TRBJ2-5	TRBV20-1	TRBD1	few	TGCAGTGCTAGAGATCGGCGGCGGACAGGGGCGGGGGAGACCCAGTACTTC	CSARDRRRTGAGETQYF
TRBJ2-5	TRBV12-3/TRBV12-4	NA	NA	TGTGCCAGCAGCCCTCCCCGGGGGTACCAAGAGACCCAGTACTTC	CASSPPRGYQETQYF
TRBJ1-1	TRBV7-2	NA	NA	TGTGCCAGCTATACAAACAGGCATCCCGGAGAAACTTTCTTT	CASYTNRHPGETFF
TRBJ2-2	TRBV7-9	TRBD2	few	TGTGCCAGCAACTCGGGGGGACCCAGCACCGGGGAGCTGTTTTTT	CASNSGGPSTGELFF
TRBJ1-2	TRBV15	NA	few	TGTGCCACCAGCAGAGATTCTAGGGCTCTCGATGGCTACACCTTC	CATSRDSRALDGYTF
TRBJ1-5	TRBV24-1	NA	NA	TGTGCCACCAGTGATTCACCGGGGGTGAAGAAACCCCAGCATTTT	CATSDSPGVKKPQHF
TRBJ2-1	TRBV11-2	NA	NA	TGTGCCAGCAGTCGGACAGCAGTCTCCTACAATGAGCAGTTCTTC	CASSRTAVSYNEQFF
TRBJ1-6	TRBV11-1	TRBD1	few	TGTGCCAGCTCCGGACAGGGAAGGGATTCACCCCTCCACTTT	CASSGQGRDSPLHF
TRBJ2-2	TRBV11-1	NA	NA	TGTGCCAGCAGCTCGGCCAGGGGCTTCCAAGCGAACACCGGGGAGCTGTTTTTT	CASSSARGFQANTGELFF
TRBJ1-3	TRBV28	NA	NA	TGTGCCAGTTCGACAGGCCTCTCTGGAAACACCATATATTTT	CASSTGLSGNTIYF
TRBJ1-5	TRBV18	NA	NA	TGTGCCAGCTCATCGTCAGTCGGGCCCCAGCATTTT	CASSSSVGPQHF
TRBJ2-3	TRBV10-3	TRBD2	NA	TGTGCCACACGCCCCGACACAGGGAAGACTAGCGGGGGGCCCGTCACAGATACGCAGTATTTT	CATRPDTGKTSGGPVTDTQYF
TRBJ1-2	TRBV9	NA	few	TGTGCCAGCAGCGTGAACAGAAACTATGGCTACACCTTC	CASSVNRNYGYTF
TRBJ1-1	TRBV29-1	NA	many	TGCAGCGTCGGATTATACAGGTTATCGACTGAAGCTTTCTTT	CSVGLYRLSTEAFF
TRBJ1-1	TRBV7-9	NA	once	TGTGCCAGCAGCCCAACAGGGAACTCTGAAGCTTTCTTT	CASSPTGNSEAFF
TRBJ1-5	TRBV19	NA	few	TGTGCCAGTAGTATAGGGGGACACCTTAGCAATCAGCCCCAGCATTTT	CASSIGGHLSNQPQHF